What follows are 26 T cell receptor beta chains derived from one specimen sequenced in a study of blood T cell repertoires in COVID-19. Measured with immunoSEQ multiplex PCR; TCRdb has only the in-frame clones, and not every one. The sample lists roughly 220,000 clones, approximately 80% seen once, with 1.3% in the top ten. The sample taken for sequencing was PBMCs or T cells enriched from blood (not recorded which). The receptors here all came from a woman aged 40 to 50 with acute COVID-19.

CDR3 in DNA: TGTGCCAGCAGTCAGCGGGCAGCTAACTATGGCTACACCTTC. This sequence encodes CASSQRAANYGYTF. The chain is built from TRBV28 and TRBJ1-2; D remains ambiguous. Germline V gene lookup returns CDR1 MDHEN and CDR2 SYDVKM. Between the trimmed V and J ends, which lost 5 bases and 0 bases, there was a span of 10 bases. CDR3 length equals 14 residues.

The chain recombines TRBV7-9 with TRBJ2-7, with 11 bases identical to TRBD1. Germline trimming cut 3 bases from V and 4 bases from J; bases unmatched to any gene: 2. In germline, CDR1 is SEHNR, CDR2 FQNEAQ (reference sequence). CDR3 size: 14 residues. CDR3 sequence: CASSLGQGGYEQYF. DNA for the CDR3: TGTGCCAGCAGCTTGGGACAGGGGGGTTACGAGCAGTACTTC.

The V gene is TRBV5-4, the J gene TRBJ1-1; tentatively, D is TRBD1 (5 bases). Germline V gives CDR1 SGHNT, CDR2 YYREEE (reference sequence). Trimming stripped 6 bases from V and 6 bases from J, with 18 bases between. The CDR3 has 14 amino acids. The CDR3 DNA sequence: TGTGCCAGCACCGACCCTCGGGGACTGTCTGAAGCTTTCTTT. The encoded protein is CASTDPRGLSEAFF.

The V gene is TRBV19, the J gene TRBJ2-7; 9 nucleotides match TRBD2. V shed 5 bases, J shed 7 bases, and the junction held 15 bases outside the gene matches. The length of the CDR3 is 16 residues. CDR1 and CDR2 (germline): LNHDA, SQIVND (reference sequence). CDR3: CASSPRGRGGSGEQYF. The CDR3 DNA reads as TGTGCCAGTAGTCCCCGTGGGCGGGGGGGCTCCGGAGAGCAGTACTTC.

This clone is a singleton in its sample. The J gene is TRBJ1-2, the V gene TRBV28; D is unresolved. The V end lost 3 bases, the J end lost 4 bases, and 6 bases lay between the germline ends. This CDR3 comprises 12 residues. Looked up from germline, CDR1 is MDHEN and CDR2 is SYDVKM. CDR3 DNA: TGTGCCAGCAGTTTTAGGAGCTATGGCTACACCTTC. It translates to CASSFRSYGYTF.

V gene TRBV14 combines with J gene TRBJ1-6; the D is unclear. This CDR3 is built from 13 residues. Germline lookup yields CDR1 SGHDN and CDR2 FVKESK. Trimming removed 4 bases at V and 8 bases at J, with 9 bases between. In DNA form, the CDR3 reads TGTGCCAGCAGCCGAGTTCTGGATTCACCCCTCCACTTT. Translating it yields CASSRVLDSPLHF.

V gene TRBV10-2 combines with J gene TRBJ2-4; 10 bases map to TRBD1. The CDR3 covers 15 residues. V gave up 8 bases and J gave up 1 base; unmatched junction bases: 5. The germline CDR1 and CDR2 sequences are WSHSY and SAAADI. The CDR3 sequence is CASHGQGEAKNIQYF. In DNA form, the CDR3 reads TGCGCCAGCCATGGACAGGGGGAGGCCAAAAACATTCAGTACTTC.

The rearrangement joins TRBV18 to TRBJ2-3; 9 bases match TRBD1. This CDR3 spans 16 amino acids. The V gene end was trimmed by 1 base and the J gene end by 6 bases; junction bases not matched to a gene: 8. Germline loops: CDR1 KGHSH, CDR2 LQKENI. The CDR3 protein is CASSPRTGGRADTQYF. DNA for the CDR3: TGTGCCAGCTCACCACGAACAGGGGGCAGGGCGGATACGCAGTATTTT.

J is TRBJ1-3 and V is TRBV19; weak D call: TRBD1 (6 bases). Germline V gene sequence: CDR1 LNHDA, CDR2 SQIVND (reference sequence). This CDR3 has 16 amino acids. Trimming cost V 5 bases and J 1 base, with 15 bases left between them. In DNA form, the CDR3 reads TGTGCCAGTAGTCTCTACCCCGGACAGTCTGGAAACACCATATATTTT. It encodes CASSLYPGQSGNTIYF.

This clone was seen a handful of times. This chain uses TRBV11-3 with TRBJ1-2; D perhaps matches TRBD1 (5 bases). From germline, CDR1 is SGHNT and CDR2 YENEEA. This CDR3 has 12 residues. Deletions cut 4 bases from V and 8 bases from J, with 11 bases between. CDR3 nucleotides: TGTGCCAGCAGCTCTGGGGCGTACGGCTACACCTTC. Protein product: CASSSGAYGYTF.

The V call is TRBV6-5, the J call TRBJ1-5; TRBD1 is a possible D gene (6 bases). The CDR3 is 15 residues long. The V and J ends lost 7 bases and 4 bases respectively, with 17 bases between them. Germline V lookup: CDR1 MNHEY, CDR2 SVGAGI. CDR3: CASTFEGRGNQPQHF. CDR3 nucleotides: TGTGCCAGCACCTTTGAAGGGAGGGGGAATCAGCCCCAGCATTTT.

This chain links TRBV28 with TRBJ2-7; D gene unclear. Germline loops: CDR1 MDHEN, CDR2 SYDVKM. The CDR3 extends over 14 amino acids. Trimming removed 2 bases at V and 6 bases at J, with 14 bases between. The CDR3, as DNA: TGTGCCAGCAGTTTACAGACTTGGTCAGCCGAGCAGTACTTC. Its protein is CASSLQTWSAEQYF.

The gene calls are TRBV5-1 and TRBJ2-2; D not resolved. CDR1 and CDR2 (germline): SGHRS, YFSETQ. Trimming left V 0 bases short and J 4 bases short, with 4 bases between. CDR3 length: 13 residues. The CDR3 protein is CASSLGGTGELFF. The CDR3 nucleotides read TGCGCCAGCAGCTTGGGAGGCACCGGGGAGCTGTTTTTT.

The chain employs TRBV28 and TRBJ2-1, with TRBD1 as a possible D gene (6 bases). Germline V lookup: CDR1 MDHEN, CDR2 SYDVKM. CDR3 length: 15 residues. Trimming pared 1 base from V and 7 bases from J, leaving 14 bases between. CDR3 loop: CASSLLQGLGNEQFF. The DNA for the CDR3 is TGTGCCAGCAGTTTATTACAGGGCCTCGGTAATGAGCAGTTCTTC.

The count of this clone is one. The chain recombines TRBV11-3 with TRBJ2-7; maybe TRBD1 (5 bases). CDR1 SGHNT and CDR2 YENEEA come from the germline V gene. The CDR3 runs 13 residues. Trimming shortened V by 1 base and J by 3 bases, and 7 bases separated the two germline ends. The CDR3 sequence is CASSLGRGYEQYF. CDR3 coding DNA: TGTGCCAGCAGCTTAGGAAGGGGCTACGAGCAGTACTTC.

This clone was picked up a small number of times. CDR3 region: CASSLLGRGLAEAFF. The CDR3 nucleotides are TGTGCCAGCAGCTTGTTGGGCAGGGGGCTTGCTGAAGCTTTCTTT. V and J are TRBV5-5 and TRBJ1-1; 8 nucleotides match TRBD1. Looked up from germline, CDR1 is SGHKS and CDR2 is YYEKEE (reference sequence). The V gene end was trimmed by 1 base and the J gene end by 6 bases; junction bases not matched to a gene: 8. The CDR3 extends over 15 amino acids. The variable domain in full, with the rest retrieved from reference TRBV5-5 and TRBJ1-1, is DAGVTQSPTHLIKTRGQQVTLRCSPISGHKSVSWYQQVLGQGPQFIFQYYEKEERGRGNFPDRFSARQFPNYSSELNVNALLLGDSALYLCASSLLGRGLAEAFFGQGTRLTVV.

V gene TRBV5-5 combines with J gene TRBJ2-1; TRBD2 matches at 14 bases. CDR3 length: 15 residues. Trimming cost V 4 bases and J 8 bases; bases outside gene matches: 5. Germline loops: CDR1 SGHKS, CDR2 YYEKEE (reference sequence). The CDR3 loop is CASSRTSGGRDEQFF. The CDR3 bases are TGTGCCAGCAGCAGGACTAGCGGGGGGCGGGATGAGCAGTTCTTC. Full variable domain (rest looked up from reference TRBV5-5 and TRBJ2-1): DAGVTQSPTHLIKTRGQQVTLRCSPISGHKSVSWYQQVLGQGPQFIFQYYEKEERGRGNFPDRFSARQFPNYSSELNVNALLLGDSALYLCASSRTSGGRDEQFFGPGTRLTVL.

This clone has just one count. The V call is TRBV7-9, the J call TRBJ1-1; TRBD1 might be the D (5 bases). Germline V lookup: CDR1 SEHNR, CDR2 FQNEAQ (reference sequence). V was cut by 5 bases and J by 2 bases, with 15 bases left in between. This CDR3 has 15 residues. The CDR3 protein is CASSARQTENTEAFF. CDR3 in DNA: TGTGCCAGCAGCGCAAGACAGACGGAAAACACTGAAGCTTTCTTT.

This clone was seen only a few times. The J gene is TRBJ2-5, the V gene TRBV15, with 7 bases matching TRBD1. With V trimmed by 1 base and J by 3 bases, 11 bases remained unmatched. The CDR3 consists of 17 residues. The germline gives CDR1 LNHNV, CDR2 YYDKDF (reference sequence). CDR3 nucleotide sequence: TGTGCCACCAGCAGAGGGGGAAGGGGGCAGGGCGAAGAGACCCAGTACTTC. Translation gives CATSRGGRGQGEETQYF.

This clone appeared once. This chain connects TRBV11-3 to TRBJ2-1; tentative D call: TRBD1 (5 bases). The CDR3 has 16 amino acids. Germline CDR1 SGHNT, CDR2 YENEEA. V dropped 0 bases and J dropped 7 bases, with 16 bases sitting between them. The CDR3 nucleotides read TGTGCCAGCAGCTTAGATCTGGGGCCCTCCCGGAATGAGCAGTTCTTC. The encoded protein is CASSLDLGPSRNEQFF. Drawing the rest from reference TRBV11-3 and TRBJ2-1, the complete variable domain is EAGVVQSPRYKIIEKKQPVAFWCNPISGHNTLYWYLQNLGQGPELLIRYENEEAVDDSQLPKDRFSAERLKGVDSTLKIQPAELGDSAVYLCASSLDLGPSRNEQFFGPGTRLTVL.

Here the CDR3 DNA reads TGTGCCAGCAGCCAAGGGGGGGGGCTGAATGAGCAGTTCTTC. It encodes CASSQGGGLNEQFF. The rearrangement uses TRBV3-1 (or the pseudogene TRBV3-2) and TRBJ2-1, with D possibly TRBD2 on 7 matching bases. The CDR3 runs 14 residues. The ends were cut back, 1 base at V and 7 bases at J, with 11 bases in the middle. Germline loops: CDR1 LGHDT, CDR2 YNNKEL (reference sequence).

V is TRBV11-2 and J is TRBJ2-5, with D possibly TRBD1 on 6 matching bases. V dropped 1 base and J dropped 5 bases, with 14 bases sitting between them. This CDR3 spans 15 amino acids. Germline V gene data show CDR1 as SGHAT and CDR2 as FQNNGV. The CDR3 loop is CASSLATGLGETQYF. CDR3 bases: TGTGCCAGCAGCTTAGCTACAGGGTTAGGCGAGACCCAGTACTTC.

This chain connects TRBV4-2 to TRBJ2-7, with D possibly being TRBD2 (5 bases). The V gene lost 2 bases and the J gene lost 5 bases, with 19 bases spanning the gap. The CDR3 covers 16 residues. The germline CDR1 and CDR2 sequences are LGHNA and YNFKEQ. The CDR3, as DNA: TGTGCCAGCAGCCAAAGGAGAGGGCCGCCGGAGAACGAGCAGTACTTC. Translation: CASSQRRGPPENEQYF.

This clone was found once. This chain joins TRBV11-2 and TRBJ2-1, with 14 bases aligning to TRBD2. Germline-derived CDR1 and CDR2 are SGHAT and FQNNGV. The trim removed 5 bases at V and 5 bases at J, leaving 14 bases unmatched. This CDR3 is built from 19 residues. CDR3 coding DNA: TGTGCCAGCAGCCCCCGGATGACTAGCGGGAGGGTGGGGAACAATGAGCAGTTCTTC. Translating it yields CASSPRMTSGRVGNNEQFF.

The V gene is TRBV19, the J gene TRBJ1-2, with D maybe TRBD1 (6 bases). V lost 5 bases and J 2 bases, leaving 15 bases between the germline ends. The CDR3 runs 15 residues. CDR1 and CDR2 from the germline V gene are LNHDA and SQIVND (reference sequence). CDR3 sequence reads: CASSSPGGANYGYTF. The CDR3, as DNA: TGTGCCAGTAGTTCGCCGGGGGGGGCGAACTATGGCTACACCTTC.

The chain joins TRBV6-5 to TRBJ2-7; a possible D gene is TRBD2 (5 bases). CDR3 length equals 15 residues. The germline CDR1 and CDR2 sequences are MNHEY and SVGAGI. V was shortened by 6 bases and J by 5 bases, with 20 bases between the two germline ends. CDR3 residues: CASRLERGGMDEQYF. The CDR3 DNA sequence: TGTGCCAGCAGGTTGGAAAGAGGAGGAATGGACGAGCAGTACTTC.